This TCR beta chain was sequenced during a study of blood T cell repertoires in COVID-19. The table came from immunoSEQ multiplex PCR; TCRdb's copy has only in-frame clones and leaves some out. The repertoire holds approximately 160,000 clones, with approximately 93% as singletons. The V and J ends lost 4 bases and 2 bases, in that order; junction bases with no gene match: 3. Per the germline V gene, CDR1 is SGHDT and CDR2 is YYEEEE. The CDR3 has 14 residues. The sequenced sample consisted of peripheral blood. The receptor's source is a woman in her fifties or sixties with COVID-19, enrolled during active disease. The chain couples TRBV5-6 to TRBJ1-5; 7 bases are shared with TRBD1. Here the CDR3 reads CASSEGGRNQPQHF. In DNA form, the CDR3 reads TGTGCCAGCAGCGAAGGGGGCCGCAATCAGCCCCAGCATTTT. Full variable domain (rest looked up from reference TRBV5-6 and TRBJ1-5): DAGVTQSPTHLIKTRGQQVTLRCSPKSGHDTVSWYQQALGQGPQFIFQYYEEEERQRGNFPDRFSGHQFPNYSSELNVNALLLGDSALYLCASSEGGRNQPQHFGDGTRLSIL.